These T cell receptor beta chains were read from a single sample in a study of blood T cell repertoires in COVID-19. TCRdb keeps only in-frame clones here, not all; method: immunoSEQ multiplex PCR. The sample has about 100,000 clones, just over 85% seen once. The specimen was peripheral blood. The receptors were gathered from a human donor in a cohort sampled during active COVID-19. CDR3s include the opening cysteine and the closing phenylalanine or tryptophan. The D gene is left open where the match is weak. Size values are once, few and many counts, or a class for expanded clones, and some rows have none.

len	d_gene	v_gene	abundance	j_gene	CDR3aa	CDR3nt
14	NA	TRBV3-1/TRBV3-2	NA	TRBJ2-7	CASSPQGGGEEQYF	TGTGCCAGCAGCCCCCAGGGGGGTGGGGAAGAGCAGTACTTC
16	NA	TRBV5-5	NA	TRBJ2-6	CASSSRRGLLANVLTF	TGTGCCAGCAGCTCGAGGAGGGGTTTATTAGCCAACGTCCTGACTTTC
14	NA	TRBV19	NA	TRBJ2-1	CASSIDERRGEQFF	TGTGCCAGTAGTATTGATGAGAGACGCGGTGAGCAGTTCTTC
13	NA	TRBV4-1	NA	TRBJ2-1	CASSQYINNEQFF	TGCGCCAGCAGCCAATACATTAACAATGAGCAGTTCTTC
14	NA	TRBV4-1	NA	TRBJ2-1	CASSQTVGTGLEFF	TGCGCCAGCAGCCAAACAGTGGGCACTGGCTTGGAATTCTTC
14	NA	TRBV29-1	NA	TRBJ2-2	CSVERGRNTGELFF	TGCAGCGTTGAAAGGGGAAGGAACACCGGGGAGCTGTTTTTT
16	TRBD2	TRBV7-9	few	TRBJ2-1	CASSLAGTAGGGEQFF	TGTGCCAGCAGCTTAGCGGGAACAGCGGGAGGGGGTGAGCAGTTCTTC
15	TRBD1	TRBV15	NA	TRBJ2-2	CATSRGQGGGGELFF	TGTGCCACCAGCAGGGGACAGGGTGGAGGCGGGGAGCTGTTTTTT
13	NA	TRBV5-5	NA	TRBJ2-1	CASSLHSLREQFF	TGTGCCAGCAGCTTGCACAGCCTAAGAGAGCAGTTCTTC
15	TRBD2	TRBV9	NA	TRBJ2-1	CASSVSGRGSNEQFF	TGTGCCAGCAGCGTTAGCGGGAGGGGGTCAAATGAGCAGTTCTTC
14	NA	TRBV14	NA	TRBJ2-2	CASSQRGNTGELFF	TGTGCCAGCAGCCAGAGGGGGAATACCGGGGAGCTGTTTTTT
19	TRBD2	TRBV27	NA	TRBJ2-3	CASTRRRLAGGPSTDTQYF	TGTGCCAGCACCAGACGAAGGCTAGCGGGGGGGCCGAGCACAGATACGCAGTATTTT
14	TRBD2	TRBV19	NA	TRBJ2-1	CATISGSADNEQFF	TGTGCCACCATAAGCGGGAGCGCGGACAATGAGCAGTTCTTC
16	TRBD2	TRBV6-6	NA	TRBJ2-1	CASSIGSGSRNDEQFF	TGTGCCAGCAGTATAGGTAGCGGGAGTCGTAACGATGAGCAGTTCTTC
12	NA	TRBV29-1	NA	TRBJ2-7	CSVLLQGGEQYF	TGCAGCGTCCTACTCCAGGGGGGCGAGCAGTACTTC
14	NA	TRBV18	once	TRBJ2-5	CASSPPGLQETQYF	TGTGCCAGCTCACCGCCGGGACTCCAAGAGACCCAGTACTTC
15	NA	TRBV7-9	NA	TRBJ1-4	CASSGQGTTNEKLFF	TGTGCCAGCAGCGGCCAGGGCACAACTAATGAAAAACTGTTTTTT
14	TRBD1	TRBV7-3	NA	TRBJ1-1	CASSSDRGQDEAFF	TGTGCCAGCAGCTCCGACAGGGGGCAAGATGAAGCTTTCTTT
12	NA	TRBV7-3	NA	TRBJ2-2	CASSSDTGELFF	TGTGCCAGCAGCTCTGACACCGGGGAGCTGTTTTTT
12	NA	TRBV7-9	few	TRBJ1-1	CASSLGHPEAFF	TGTGCCAGCAGCTTAGGTCATCCTGAAGCTTTCTTT
19	TRBD2	TRBV4-2	NA	TRBJ2-1	CASSQELGTTGGSYNEQFF	TGTGCCAGCAGCCAAGAACTCGGAACTACGGGAGGGTCCTACAATGAGCAGTTCTTC
12	NA	TRBV28	NA	TRBJ1-2	CASTEGRAGYTF	TGTGCCAGCACCGAGGGAAGGGCTGGCTACACCTTC
14	NA	TRBV7-9	NA	TRBJ2-5	CASSPRAVQETQYF	TGTGCCAGCAGCCCGAGGGCAGTTCAAGAGACCCAGTACTTC
17	NA	TRBV18	NA	TRBJ1-3	CASSPPGRDPSGNTIYF	TGTGCCAGCTCACCACCGGGCAGGGATCCCTCTGGAAACACCATATATTTT
15	TRBD2	TRBV6-5	once	TRBJ2-1	CASSLASGPANEQFF	TGTGCCAGCAGTTTGGCTAGCGGTCCGGCCAATGAGCAGTTCTTC
14	NA	TRBV5-1	NA	TRBJ1-1	CASRILGASTEAFF	TGCGCCAGCAGAATATTGGGGGCGAGCACTGAAGCTTTCTTT
16	NA	TRBV28	NA	TRBJ1-2	CASSPTGRQGPYGYTF	TGTGCCAGCAGTCCCACTGGTAGGCAGGGTCCGTATGGCTACACCTTC
13	TRBD1	TRBV13	NA	TRBJ2-7	CASKPQGDYEQYF	TGTGCCAGCAAACCCCAGGGGGATTACGAGCAGTACTTC
14	NA	TRBV9	NA	TRBJ2-7	CASSVRQAEGEQYF	TGTGCCAGCAGCGTACGACAAGCGGAGGGGGAGCAGTACTTC
15	NA	TRBV7-8	once	TRBJ2-2	CASSLVAGGTGELFF	TGTGCCAGCAGCTTAGTTGCGGGCGGGACCGGGGAGCTGTTTTTT
13	NA	TRBV7-8	NA	TRBJ2-7	CASSLAWQGEQYF	TGTGCCAGCAGCTTAGCATGGCAGGGCGAGCAGTACTTC
13	TRBD1	TRBV10-3	NA	TRBJ1-2	CAISSTGEYGYTF	TGTGCCATCAGTAGCACAGGGGAATATGGCTACACCTTC
18	NA	TRBV19	NA	TRBJ2-6	CASRNVQGRGSGANVLTF	TGTGCCAGTAGGAACGTACAGGGAAGAGGATCTGGGGCCAACGTCCTGACTTTC
16	TRBD2	TRBV9	NA	TRBJ2-2	CASSKTSGRLTGELFF	TGTGCCAGCAGCAAAACTAGCGGGAGACTCACCGGGGAGCTGTTTTTT
15	TRBD2	TRBV10-1	NA	TRBJ2-7	CASSDGASGSYEQYF	TGCGCCAGCAGTGATGGGGCTAGCGGCTCCTACGAGCAGTACTTC
12	TRBD1	TRBV28	once	TRBJ1-6	CASSPPRGALHF	TGTGCCAGCAGTCCCCCCAGGGGGGCCCTCCACTTT
14	TRBD1	TRBV10-3	NA	TRBJ1-4	CATQGGATNEKLFF	TGTGCCACCCAGGGGGGTGCAACTAATGAAAAACTGTTTTTT
13	NA	TRBV29-1	NA	TRBJ1-3	CSVAGVSGNTIYF	TGCAGCGTCGCAGGGGTCTCTGGAAACACCATATATTTT
13	NA	TRBV27	NA	TRBJ1-2	CASSPREDYGYTF	TGTGCCAGCAGTCCGCGGGAGGACTATGGCTACACCTTC
15	TRBD2	TRBV2	NA	TRBJ2-1	CASRPTSGNYNEQFF	TGTGCCAGCAGACCGACTAGCGGAAACTACAATGAGCAGTTCTTC
15	TRBD1	TRBV7-2	NA	TRBJ1-6	CASSSRDSSYSPLHF	TGTGCCAGCAGCTCCCGGGACAGCTCCTATTCACCCCTCCACTTT
13	TRBD1	TRBV6-5	NA	TRBJ1-2	CASRPGTDYGYTF	TGTGCCAGCAGACCCGGGACAGATTATGGCTACACCTTC
12	TRBD1	TRBV28	NA	TRBJ2-1	CASSPPGQGCFF	TGTGCCAGCAGTCCCCCGGGACAGGGCTGCTTCTTC